These 27 T cell receptor beta chains were all obtained from the same sample, sequenced in a study of T cell responses to AZD1222 COVID-19 vaccine. Generated by immunoSEQ multiplex PCR, the TCRdb table keeps only in-frame clones and is missing some. The repertoire has 150,000 to 200,000 clones, 90% to 95% of them found once; the top ten carry 2.3%. Here the sequenced sample was peripheral blood, taken on day 0 of AZD1222 vaccination. These receptors all stem from an adult in good health.

This sequence joins TRBV28 and TRBJ2-7; 9 bases line up with TRBD2. The CDR3 runs to 14 residues. The J segment lost 2 bases and the V segment lost 4 bases, leaving 3 bases of the junction unmatched. Looked up from germline, CDR1 is MDHEN and CDR2 is SYDVKM. The CDR3 DNA reads TGTGCCAGCAGTTCAACTAGCGGGCCCTACGAGCAGTACTTC. Its protein product is CASSSTSGPYEQYF.

The chain carries TRBV27 and TRBJ1-1; D ambiguous. The CDR3 loop spans 14 amino acids. Germline V gene lookup returns CDR1 MNHEY and CDR2 SMNVEV (reference sequence). V gave up 2 bases and J gave up 0 bases, with 7 bases separating them. The CDR3: CASSLNQVNTEAFF. As DNA, the CDR3 is TGTGCCAGCAGTTTAAATCAGGTGAACACTGAAGCTTTCTTT.

The genes are TRBV24-1 and TRBJ2-7; TRBD1 aligns across 10 bases. Per the germline V gene, CDR1 is KGHDR and CDR2 is SFDVKD. V lost 10 bases and J lost 2; bases outside the gene matches: 4. The CDR3 sequence is 13 residues long. CDR3: CATSGQGTYEQYF. Here the CDR3 DNA reads TGTGCCACATCGGGACAGGGGACCTACGAGCAGTACTTC.

This chain uses TRBV2 with TRBJ2-1; D unclear. In germline, CDR1 is SNHLY, CDR2 FYNNEI. V was clipped by 3 bases and J by 8 bases, with 11 bases between them. CDR3 length: 13 amino acids. The CDR3 loop reads CASSDSFDDEQFF. As DNA, the CDR3 is TGTGCCAGCAGTGACTCTTTCGATGATGAGCAGTTCTTC.

The rearrangement links TRBV2 to TRBJ1-4; D is undetermined. Germline V gene sequence: CDR1 SNHLY, CDR2 FYNNEI. V was trimmed by 0 bases and J by 10 bases, leaving 9 bases between them. The CDR3 length is 13 residues. CDR3 amino acids: CASSEAAAGKLFF. The CDR3 DNA sequence: TGTGCCAGCAGTGAAGCGGCAGCAGGAAAACTGTTTTTT. Based on the CDR3 plus reference TRBV2 and TRBJ1-4, the full variable domain is EPEVTQTPSHQVTQMGQEVILRCVPISNHLYFYWYRQILGQKVEFLVSFYNNEISEKSEIFDDQFSVERPDGSNFTLKIRSTKLEDSAMYFCASSEAAAGKLFFGSGTQLSVL.

V and J are TRBV5-6 and TRBJ1-3; TRBD1 matches at 7 bases. CDR3 length: 15 amino acids. The germline CDR1 and CDR2 sequences are SGHDT and YYEEEE. The trim removed 3 bases at V and 2 bases at J, leaving 5 bases unmatched. CDR3 bases: TGTGCCAGCAGCTCTACGACAGGGACTGGAAACACCATATATTTT. This translates into CASSSTTGTGNTIYF.

The rearrangement links TRBV7-2 to TRBJ2-5; tentative D call: TRBD2 (7 bases). The V gene's germline CDR1 is SGHTA and CDR2 FQGNSA. The V end was cut by 4 bases, the J end by 5 bases, with 17 bases between. The CDR3 runs 15 residues. This CDR3 is CASSSGRGLGETQYF. Written as DNA, the CDR3 is TGTGCCAGCAGCTCGGGGCGGGGGCTTGGGGAGACCCAGTACTTC.

This clone appeared a few times. This chain links TRBV27 with TRBJ1-1, with 7 bases aligning to TRBD1. The CDR3 consists of 14 residues. CDR1 is MNHEY and CDR2 is SMNVEV in the germline V gene (reference sequence). The trim removed 5 bases at V and 4 bases at J, leaving 7 bases unmatched. The CDR3 DNA reads TGTGCCAGCAGTACGACAGGGTTGGGCACTGAAGCTTTCTTT. Translating it yields CASSTTGLGTEAFF.

The chain employs TRBV5-4 and TRBJ2-2, with D uncertain. Germline V CDR1 and CDR2: SGHNT, YYREEE (reference sequence). The CDR3 extends over 15 amino acids. The V end lost 4 bases, the J end lost 1 base, and 11 bases lay between the germline ends. This CDR3 reads CASSQGRMNTGELFF. CDR3 sequence (DNA): TGTGCCAGCAGCCAAGGGCGGATGAACACCGGGGAGCTGTTTTTT.

The chain recombines TRBV4-1 with TRBJ2-7; 7 nucleotides match TRBD2. The germline V gene has CDR1 MGHRA and CDR2 YSYEKL. The length of the CDR3 is 14 residues. Trimming cost V 0 bases and J 5 bases; bases outside gene matches: 4. CDR3 sequence (DNA): TGCGCCAGCAGCCAAGACCGACTAGCCCACGAGCAGTACTTC. Its protein product is CASSQDRLAHEQYF.

The chain links TRBV5-4 to TRBJ2-7, with D possibly being TRBD1 (6 bases). The CDR3 covers 15 residues. From germline, CDR1 is SGHNT and CDR2 YYREEE (reference sequence). Deletions cut 3 bases from V and 0 bases from J, with 13 bases between. The CDR3 DNA follows: TGTGCCAGCAGCTGGGGACACGGTAGCTCCTACGAGCAGTACTTC. This codes for CASSWGHGSSYEQYF.

The chain recombines TRBV29-1 with TRBJ1-2; D not certain. The CDR3 loop spans 15 amino acids. The V and J ends lost 0 bases and 7 bases respectively, with 18 bases between them. The germline V gene has CDR1 SQVTM and CDR2 ANQGSEA. The CDR3 sequence: CSVEDLLGPSGGYTF. The CDR3 bases are TGCAGCGTTGAAGATCTACTTGGACCAAGCGGTGGCTACACCTTC.

J is TRBJ2-3 and V is TRBV5-1; D is unclear. The CDR3 sequence is 15 residues long. Trimming pared 0 bases from V and 3 bases from J, leaving 11 bases between. Germline V gene lookup returns CDR1 SGHRS and CDR2 YFSETQ. CDR3 sequence (DNA): TGCGCCAGCAGCTTGGTGGCTGGGCCAACAGATACGCAGTATTTT. Its translation is CASSLVAGPTDTQYF.

This sequence joins TRBV5-5 and TRBJ2-5; a weak D match, TRBD2 (5 bases). Per germline, CDR1 SGHKS and CDR2 YYEKEE (reference sequence). This CDR3 has 14 amino acids. Trimming pared 0 bases from V and 5 bases from J, leaving 11 bases between. The CDR3 loop reads CASSLDFGGETQYF. The CDR3 bases are TGTGCCAGCAGCTTGGATTTTGGCGGGGAGACCCAGTACTTC. Full variable domain (rest looked up from reference TRBV5-5 and TRBJ2-5): DAGVTQSPTHLIKTRGQQVTLRCSPISGHKSVSWYQQVLGQGPQFIFQYYEKEERGRGNFPDRFSARQFPNYSSELNVNALLLGDSALYLCASSLDFGGETQYFGPGTRLLVL.

The chain has TRBV29-1 and TRBJ1-1, with unresolved D. The CDR3 runs to 14 residues. The V gene lost 3 bases and the J gene lost 0 bases, with 11 bases spanning the gap. Looked up from germline, CDR1 is SQVTM and CDR2 is ANQGSEA. CDR3 sequence (DNA): TGCAGCGTTGACGGAGCGGCCATGAACACTGAAGCTTTCTTT. Its protein is CSVDGAAMNTEAFF.

V gene TRBV30 combines with J gene TRBJ2-5, with 9 bases that match TRBD2. The CDR3 spans 15 residues. The ends lost 3 bases at V and 3 bases at J; junction bases unmatched: 8. From germline, CDR1 is GTSNPN and CDR2 SVGIG (reference sequence). In nucleotides, the CDR3 is TGTGCCTGGAGATTCGGACTAGCGTCTAAAGAGACCCAGTACTTC. It codes for CAWRFGLASKETQYF. Full variable domain (remainder filled in from reference TRBV30 and TRBJ2-5): SQTIHQWPATLVQPVGSPLSLECTVEGTSNPNLYWYRQAAGRGLQLLFYSVGIGQISSEVPQNLSASRPQDRQFILSSKKLLLSDSGFYLCAWRFGLASKETQYFGPGTRLLVL.

The chain has TRBV2 and TRBJ1-2; 7 bases match TRBD1. Germline loops: CDR1 SNHLY, CDR2 FYNNEI. This CDR3 region has 14 residues. With 1 base clipped from V and 3 bases from J, the junction kept 2 bases outside the gene matches. The CDR3 DNA reads TGTGCCAGCAGTGAAGACAGGGGATACTATGGCTACACCTTC. It encodes CASSEDRGYYGYTF.

The chain employs TRBV3-1 (or the pseudogene TRBV3-2) and TRBJ2-1; the D gene is possibly TRBD1 (6 bases). V was clipped by 6 bases and J by 7 bases, with 19 bases between them. Germline V CDR1 and CDR2: LGHDT, YNNKEL (reference sequence). There are 15 residues in the CDR3. The CDR3 DNA reads as TGTGCCAGCAGTCCCAGGGGTCTTGTTCGAAATGAGCAGTTCTTC. Amino acid sequence: CASSPRGLVRNEQFF.

The chain has TRBV7-9 and TRBJ2-7; D remains unclear. The V gene's germline CDR1 is SEHNR and CDR2 FQNEAQ (reference sequence). The V and J ends lost 3 bases and 0 bases respectively, with 6 bases between them. The CDR3 is 13 amino acids. CDR3 in DNA: TGTGCCAGCAGCTTCTGGAACTCCTACGAGCAGTACTTC. This encodes CASSFWNSYEQYF.

This rearrangement joins TRBV30 to TRBJ2-6, with no clear D. The CDR3 sequence is 12 residues long. Trimming cost V 3 bases and J 4 bases, with 4 bases left between them. CDR1 GTSNPN and CDR2 SVGIG come from the germline V gene (reference sequence). The CDR3 bases are TGTGCCTGGAGCCCAGGGGCCAACGTCCTGACTTTC. This sequence encodes CAWSPGANVLTF.

V and J are TRBV19 and TRBJ1-6; D gene uncertain. The CDR3 has 15 residues. The V gene lost 6 bases and the J gene lost 3 bases, with 12 bases spanning the gap. CDR1 and CDR2 from the germline V gene are LNHDA and SQIVND (reference sequence). DNA for the CDR3: TGTGCCAGTAGGGAGAAGCGGGGCTATAATTCACCCCTCCACTTT. As protein: CASREKRGYNSPLHF.

The chain combines TRBV24-1 with TRBJ2-7; 8 bases are shared with TRBD1. Per germline, CDR1 KGHDR and CDR2 SFDVKD. The CDR3 sequence is 13 residues long. Germline trimming cut 3 bases from V and 5 bases from J; bases unmatched to any gene: 2. As DNA, the CDR3 is TGTGCCACCAGTGATCTGGACAGGGACGAGCAGTACTTC. Encoded protein: CATSDLDRDEQYF.

The chain recombines TRBV6-6 with TRBJ2-7; D ambiguous. The CDR3 has 13 residues. V was clipped by 5 bases and J by 3 bases, with 11 bases between them. The germline CDR1 and CDR2 sequences are MNHNY and SVGAGI (reference sequence). The CDR3 here is CASSQLGGYEQYF. DNA of the CDR3: TGTGCCAGCAGTCAGTTAGGTGGCTACGAGCAGTACTTC.

V is TRBV7-9 and J is TRBJ1-2, with unresolved D. V was pared by 5 bases and J by 8 bases, with 12 bases between. The CDR3 is 12 amino acids. Per the germline V gene, CDR1 is SEHNR and CDR2 is FQNEAQ (reference sequence). The CDR3 loop reads CASSQPEDGYTF. For the CDR3, the DNA is TGTGCCAGCAGCCAACCAGAGGACGGCTACACCTTC. The full variable domain, completed using reference TRBV7-9 and TRBJ1-2, is DTGVSQNPRHKITKRGQNVTFRCDPISEHNRLYWYRQTLGQGPEFLTYFQNEAQLEKSRLLSDRFSAERPKGSFSTLEIQRTEQGDSAMYLCASSQPEDGYTFGSGTRLTVV.

The rearrangement links TRBV19 to TRBJ2-1; perhaps TRBD2 as D (5 bases). The CDR3 extends over 14 amino acids. The V end lost 1 base, the J end lost 5 bases, and 9 bases lay between the germline ends. Germline V gives CDR1 LNHDA, CDR2 SQIVND (reference sequence). CDR3 bases: TGTGCCAGTAGTATAGCGGAGACTAACAATGAGCAGTTCTTC. Its protein is CASSIAETNNEQFF.

The chain is built from TRBV18 and TRBJ2-6; D call uncertain. CDR1 is KGHSH and CDR2 is LQKENI in the germline V gene. The CDR3 covers 15 residues. V shed 5 bases and J shed 0 bases, with 8 bases lying between them. The CDR3 coding sequence is TGTGCCAGCTCAACAGCTTCCTCTGGGGCCAACGTCCTGACTTTC. Translation: CASSTASSGANVLTF.

V is TRBV28 and J is TRBJ2-1; 8 bases line up with TRBD2. CDR1 is MDHEN and CDR2 is SYDVKM in the germline V gene. This CDR3 is 15 amino acids long. V shed 10 bases, J shed 6 bases, and the junction held 14 bases outside the gene matches. The CDR3 nucleotides are TGTGCCATCTCAGACCCGGGACTAGTTGGCAATGAGCAGTTCTTC. This translates into CAISDPGLVGNEQFF.